This TCR beta chain emerged from a study of control samples from healthy donors and cancer patients. Germline CDR1 reads MDHEN; CDR2 reads SYDVKM. Trimming took 5 bases from V and 8 from J, leaving 21 bases between them. This CDR3 contains 15 residues. The data were produced by immunoSEQ multiplex PCR, yet TCRdb's version contains in-frame clones alone and is incomplete. The sample comprises 130,000 to 150,000 clones, roughly 93% of which are singletons, and 4.5% to 6% rests with the top ten. The specimen was blood. This clonotype originated in a young man in good health. The chain couples TRBV28 to TRBJ1-2, with unresolved D. The CDR3 bases are TGTGCCAGCAGTCCCCGTCTGTCAGGCGCCTTGGGCTACACCTTC. It codes for CASSPRLSGALGYTF.